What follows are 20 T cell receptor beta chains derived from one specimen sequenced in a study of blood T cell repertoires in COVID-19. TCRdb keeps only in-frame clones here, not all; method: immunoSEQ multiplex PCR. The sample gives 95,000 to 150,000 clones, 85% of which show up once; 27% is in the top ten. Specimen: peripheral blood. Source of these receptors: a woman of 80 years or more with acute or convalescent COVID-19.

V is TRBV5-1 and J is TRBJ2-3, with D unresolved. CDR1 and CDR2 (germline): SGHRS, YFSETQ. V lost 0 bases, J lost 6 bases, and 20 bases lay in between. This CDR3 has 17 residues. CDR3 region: CASSLGWRAAPQDTQYF. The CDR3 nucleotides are TGCGCCAGCAGCTTGGGATGGAGAGCCGCACCCCAGGATACGCAGTATTTT.

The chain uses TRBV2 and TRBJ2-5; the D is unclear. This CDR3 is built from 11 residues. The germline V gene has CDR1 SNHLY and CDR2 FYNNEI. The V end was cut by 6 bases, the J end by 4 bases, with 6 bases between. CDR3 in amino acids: CASRKLETQYF. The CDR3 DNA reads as TGTGCCAGCAGAAAGCTAGAGACCCAGTACTTC.

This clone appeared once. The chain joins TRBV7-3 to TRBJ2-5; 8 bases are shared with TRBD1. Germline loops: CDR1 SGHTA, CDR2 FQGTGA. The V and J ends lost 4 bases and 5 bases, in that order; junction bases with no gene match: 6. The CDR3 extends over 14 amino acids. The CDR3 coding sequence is TGTGCCAGCAGCTCTGACAGGGGTGGGGAGACCCAGTACTTC. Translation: CASSSDRGGETQYF.

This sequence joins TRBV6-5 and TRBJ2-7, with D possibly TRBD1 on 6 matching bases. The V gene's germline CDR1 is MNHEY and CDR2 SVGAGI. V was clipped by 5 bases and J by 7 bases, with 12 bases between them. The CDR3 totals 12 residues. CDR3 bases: TGTGCCAGCAGTCTACGCCAGGGGGAGCAGTACTTC. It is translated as CASSLRQGEQYF.

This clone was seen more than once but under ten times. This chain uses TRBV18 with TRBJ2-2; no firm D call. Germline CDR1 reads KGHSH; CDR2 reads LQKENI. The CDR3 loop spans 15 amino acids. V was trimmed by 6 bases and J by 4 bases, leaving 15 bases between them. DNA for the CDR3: TGTGCCAGCTCGCATCTGGGTGGCGGCACCGGGGAGCTGTTTTTT. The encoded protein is CASSHLGGGTGELFF. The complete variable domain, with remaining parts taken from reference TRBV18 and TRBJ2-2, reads NAGVMQNPRHLVRRRGQEARLRCSPMKGHSHVYWYRQLPEEGLKFMVYLQKENIIDESGMPKERFSAEFPKEGPSILRIQQVVRGDSAAYFCASSHLGGGTGELFFGEGSRLTVL.

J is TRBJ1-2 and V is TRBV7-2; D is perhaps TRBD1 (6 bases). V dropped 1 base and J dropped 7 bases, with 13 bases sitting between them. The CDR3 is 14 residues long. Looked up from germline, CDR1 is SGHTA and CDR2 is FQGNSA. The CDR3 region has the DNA TGTGCCAGCAGCTTAGGAACACAGGGATCTGGCTACACCTTC. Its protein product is CASSLGTQGSGYTF.

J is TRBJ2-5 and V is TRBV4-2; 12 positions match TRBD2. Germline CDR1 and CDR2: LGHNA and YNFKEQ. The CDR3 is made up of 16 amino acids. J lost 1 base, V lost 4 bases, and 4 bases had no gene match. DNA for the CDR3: TGTGCCAGCAGCCGAGGACTAGCGGGGCTCCAAGAGACCCAGTACTTC. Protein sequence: CASSRGLAGLQETQYF.

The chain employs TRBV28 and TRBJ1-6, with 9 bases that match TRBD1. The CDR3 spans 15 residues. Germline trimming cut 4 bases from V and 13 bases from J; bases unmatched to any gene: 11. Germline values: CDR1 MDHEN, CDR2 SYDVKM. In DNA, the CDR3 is TGTGCCAGCAGTTCCCCCGGGACAGGGAATTGGCCCCTCCACTTT. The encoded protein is CASSSPGTGNWPLHF.

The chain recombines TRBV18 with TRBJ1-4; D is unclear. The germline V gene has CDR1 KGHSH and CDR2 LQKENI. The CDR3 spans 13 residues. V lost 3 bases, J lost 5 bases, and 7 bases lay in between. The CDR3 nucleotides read TGTGCCAGCTCACCTCGAGTGAATGAAAAACTGTTTTTT. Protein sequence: CASSPRVNEKLFF.

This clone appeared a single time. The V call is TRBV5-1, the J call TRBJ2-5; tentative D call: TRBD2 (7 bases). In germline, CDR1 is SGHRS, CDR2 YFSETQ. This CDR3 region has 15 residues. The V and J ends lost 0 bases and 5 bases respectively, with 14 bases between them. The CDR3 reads CASSLATGGAETQYF. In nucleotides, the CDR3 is TGCGCCAGCAGCTTGGCCACGGGGGGCGCGGAGACCCAGTACTTC.

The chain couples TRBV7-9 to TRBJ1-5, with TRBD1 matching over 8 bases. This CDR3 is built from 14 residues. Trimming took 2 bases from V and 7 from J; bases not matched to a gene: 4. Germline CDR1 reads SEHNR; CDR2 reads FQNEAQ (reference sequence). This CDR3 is CASSLSTGGQPQHF. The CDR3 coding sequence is TGTGCCAGCAGCTTAAGTACAGGGGGACAGCCCCAGCATTTT.

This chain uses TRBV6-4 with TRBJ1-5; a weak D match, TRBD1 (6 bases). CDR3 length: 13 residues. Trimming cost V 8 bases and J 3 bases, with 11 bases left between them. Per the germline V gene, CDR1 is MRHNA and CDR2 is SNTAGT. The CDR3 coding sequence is TGTGCCAGCGCCCCAGGGGCCAATCAGCCCCAGCATTTT. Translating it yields CASAPGANQPQHF.

CDR3 loop: CASRQGTGVNDGYTF. The CDR3 DNA is TGTGCCAGCAGACAGGGAACCGGCGTAAACGATGGCTACACCTTC. The chain couples TRBV3-1 (or the pseudogene TRBV3-2) to TRBJ1-2; TRBD1 is a possible D gene (6 bases). Trimming shortened V by 6 bases and J by 6 bases, and 20 bases separated the two germline ends. Looked up from germline, CDR1 is LGHDT and CDR2 is YNNKEL (reference sequence). This CDR3 contains 15 residues.

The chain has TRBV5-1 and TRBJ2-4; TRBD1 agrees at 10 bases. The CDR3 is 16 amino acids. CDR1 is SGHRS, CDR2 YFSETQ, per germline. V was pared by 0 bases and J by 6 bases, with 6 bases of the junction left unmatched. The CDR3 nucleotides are TGCGCCAGCAGCTTGGCCTTAAGGACAGGGGGAAACATTCAGTACTTC. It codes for CASSLALRTGGNIQYF.

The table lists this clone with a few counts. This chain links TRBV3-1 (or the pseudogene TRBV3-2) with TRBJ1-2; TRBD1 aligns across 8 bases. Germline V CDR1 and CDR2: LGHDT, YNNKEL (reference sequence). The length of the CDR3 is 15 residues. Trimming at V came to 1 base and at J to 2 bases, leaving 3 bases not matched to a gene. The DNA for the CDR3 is TGTGCCAGCAGCCAAGTACCAGGGGGCAACTATGGCTACACCTTC. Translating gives CASSQVPGGNYGYTF.

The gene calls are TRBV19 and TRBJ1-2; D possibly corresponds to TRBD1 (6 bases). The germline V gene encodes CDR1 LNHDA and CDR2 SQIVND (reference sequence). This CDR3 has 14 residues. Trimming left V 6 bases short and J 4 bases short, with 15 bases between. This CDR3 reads CASRFRGTTYGYTF. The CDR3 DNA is TGTGCCAGTAGATTCCGAGGGACAACCTATGGCTACACCTTC.

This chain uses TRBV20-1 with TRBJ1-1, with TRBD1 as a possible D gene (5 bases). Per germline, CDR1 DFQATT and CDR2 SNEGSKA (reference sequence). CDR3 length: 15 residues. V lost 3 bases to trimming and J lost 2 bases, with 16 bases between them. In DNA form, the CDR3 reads TGCAGTGCTAGTGGGGTCGGGGGACCTAACACTGAAGCTTTCTTT. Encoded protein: CSASGVGGPNTEAFF.

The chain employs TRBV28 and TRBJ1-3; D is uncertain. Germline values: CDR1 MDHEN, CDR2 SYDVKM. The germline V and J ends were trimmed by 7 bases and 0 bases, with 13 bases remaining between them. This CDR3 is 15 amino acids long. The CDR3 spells CASKLRLSSGNTIYF. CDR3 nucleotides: TGTGCCAGCAAACTCAGGTTGAGCTCTGGAAACACCATATATTTT. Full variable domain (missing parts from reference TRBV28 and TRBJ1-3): DVKVTQSSRYLVKRTGEKVFLECVQDMDHENMFWYRQDPGLGLRLIYFSYDVKMKEKGDIPEGYSVSREKKERFSLILESASTNQTSMYLCASKLRLSSGNTIYFGEGSWLTVV.

The CDR3 region is CASSLTHGGNQPQHF. CDR3 bases: TGTGCCAGCAGCTTGACTCATGGAGGCAATCAGCCCCAGCATTTT. The genes are TRBV5-5 and TRBJ1-5; D not certain. The CDR3 has 15 residues. With 1 base removed from V and 2 bases from J, the gap between germline ends came to 10 bases. Germline CDR1 SGHKS, CDR2 YYEKEE (reference sequence).

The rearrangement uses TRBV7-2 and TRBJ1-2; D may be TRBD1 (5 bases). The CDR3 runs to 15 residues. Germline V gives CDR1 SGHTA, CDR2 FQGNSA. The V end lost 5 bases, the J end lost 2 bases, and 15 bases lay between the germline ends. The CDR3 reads CASSLGQSRNYGYTF. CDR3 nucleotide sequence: TGTGCCAGCAGCCTGGGGCAGTCGCGGAACTATGGCTACACCTTC.